A single sample is the source of the 31 T cell receptor beta chains below, sequenced in a study of PD-1 blockade in classical Hodgkin lymphoma. Relapse after autologous stem cell transplantation occurred in every patient, and brentuximab vedotin exposure varied. Thawed PBMCs were subjected to magnetic negative selection, which yielded isolated CD8+ T cells. Some clones are missing from TCRdb's copy, which holds only in-frame ones; the method was immunoSEQ multiplex PCR. The profile shows some 5,500 clones, approximately 54% of them singletons. Sequences were derived from CD8+ T cells from blood, sampled at baseline. The source is a human donor with classical Hodgkin lymphoma.

By its share, this clone is large. The chain uses TRBV7-9 and TRBJ2-7; D unclear. The CDR3 length is 12 residues. In germline, CDR1 is SEHNR, CDR2 FQNEAQ (reference sequence). V gave up 4 bases and J gave up 4 bases, with 8 bases separating them. Here the CDR3 reads CASSWDEYEQYF. In DNA, the CDR3 is TGTGCCAGCAGCTGGGATGAATACGAGCAGTACTTC.

This chain joins TRBV7-3 and TRBJ1-2, with 7 bases fitting TRBD1. This CDR3 spans 15 amino acids. V lost 8 bases and J lost 2; bases outside the gene matches: 11. Per germline, CDR1 SGHTA and CDR2 FQGTGA. The CDR3 region has the DNA TGTGCCAGCGCCCTCGAGGGACAGACAAACTATGGCTACACCTTC. Protein sequence: CASALEGQTNYGYTF.

V and J are TRBV27 and TRBJ2-1; either TRBD1 or TRBD2 may fit D (5 bases each). V lost 3 bases and J lost 4, with 19 bases in between. The germline CDR1 and CDR2 sequences are MNHEY and SMNVEV (reference sequence). The CDR3 has 17 amino acids. The CDR3 DNA follows: TGTGCCAGCAGTTTGAAGGTCGGGGACGGACGTTACAATGAGCAGTTCTTC. Amino acids: CASSLKVGDGRYNEQFF.

This chain joins TRBV19 and TRBJ1-1; D is uncertain. This CDR3 comprises 14 residues. In germline, CDR1 is LNHDA, CDR2 SQIVND (reference sequence). V lost 6 bases to trimming and J lost 3 bases, with 14 bases between them. CDR3 amino acids: CASRPFGPHTEAFF. The DNA of the CDR3 is TGTGCCAGTAGACCGTTTGGGCCTCACACTGAAGCTTTCTTT.

The chain has TRBV10-2 and TRBJ1-6; the match to TRBD1 covers 9 bases. The germline V gene encodes CDR1 WSHSY and CDR2 SAAADI. The CDR3 consists of 16 residues. Trimming cost V 6 bases and J 6 bases; bases outside gene matches: 9. The CDR3, as DNA: TGCGCCAGCAGCCGGGACAGGGCCTCTTCTAATTCACCCCTCCACTTT. Translated, it gives CASSRDRASSNSPLHF.

This clone came up once. The rearrangement joins TRBV9 to TRBJ2-7, with D tentatively TRBD1 (6 bases). The CDR3 loop spans 14 amino acids. Trimming shortened V by 0 bases and J by 6 bases, and 13 bases separated the two germline ends. Germline CDR1 reads SGDLS; CDR2 reads YYNGEE. The CDR3: CASSVGLGAREQYF. In DNA, the CDR3 is TGTGCCAGCAGCGTAGGTCTGGGGGCACGCGAGCAGTACTTC. Complete variable domain (other parts from reference TRBV9 and TRBJ2-7): DSGVTQTPKHLITATGQRVTLRCSPRSGDLSVYWYQQSLDQGLQFLIQYYNGEERAKGNILERFSAQQFPDLHSELNLSSLELGDSALYFCASSVGLGAREQYFGPGTRLTVT.

This clone was seen a handful of times. The chain carries TRBV9 and TRBJ2-3; D perhaps matches TRBD2 (6 bases). CDR1 SGDLS and CDR2 YYNGEE come from the germline V gene. This CDR3 region has 15 residues. V was shortened by 1 base and J by 3 bases, with 12 bases between the two germline ends. The CDR3: CASSVRGSVTDTQYF. DNA of the CDR3: TGTGCCAGCAGCGTACGGGGGAGCGTAACAGATACGCAGTATTTT.

Judged by abundance, this clone is medium-sized. This sequence joins TRBV9 and TRBJ2-1; 8 bases line up with TRBD2. Germline V CDR1 and CDR2: SGDLS, YYNGEE. The CDR3 runs 16 residues. J gave up 8 bases and V 4 bases, and 14 bases lay outside the gene matches. The CDR3 sequence is CASSLYISGKVDEQFF. The CDR3 nucleotides are TGTGCCAGCAGCCTTTATATTAGCGGGAAAGTGGATGAGCAGTTCTTC. Drawing the rest from reference TRBV9 and TRBJ2-1, the complete variable domain is DSGVTQTPKHLITATGQRVTLRCSPRSGDLSVYWYQQSLDQGLQFLIQYYNGEERAKGNILERFSAQQFPDLHSELNLSSLELGDSALYFCASSLYISGKVDEQFFGPGTRLTVL.

The chain joins TRBV10-3 to TRBJ2-7, with 11 bases that match TRBD2. The CDR3 runs 18 residues. The germline gives CDR1 ENHRY, CDR2 SYGVKD. Trimming cost V 0 bases and J 2 bases; bases outside gene matches: 9. The CDR3 DNA is TGTGCCATCAGTGAGTCCGGGACTAGCGGAAATTTTACCTACGAGCAGTACTTC. Amino acid sequence: CAISESGTSGNFTYEQYF.

This clone was seen more than once but under ten times. The rearrangement uses TRBV6-6 and TRBJ2-1; D unclear. CDR1 is MNHNY and CDR2 is SVGAGI in the germline V gene (reference sequence). V was shortened by 4 bases and J by 14 bases, with 18 bases between the two germline ends. The CDR3 is 13 residues long. CDR3 DNA sequence: TGTGCCAGCAGTTCGCACACCGGTTGGGTGGAGTTCTTC. Its translation: CASSSHTGWVEFF.

This clone has more than one count but fewer than ten. The chain has TRBV28 and TRBJ1-5; unclear D gene. From germline, CDR1 is MDHEN and CDR2 SYDVKM. The CDR3 totals 14 residues. V lost 6 bases and J 4 bases, leaving 13 bases between the germline ends. As DNA, the CDR3 is TGTGCCAGCAGCCTACACAGTGGAAATCAGCCCCAGCATTTT. Amino acid sequence: CASSLHSGNQPQHF.

The rearrangement links TRBV5-1 to TRBJ1-4; D not resolved. The CDR3 runs 15 residues. Deletions cut 4 bases from V and 3 bases from J, with 13 bases between. CDR1 is SGHRS and CDR2 is YFSETQ in the germline V gene. Here the CDR3 reads CASSPWGGPNEKLFF. The CDR3 coding sequence is TGCGCCAGCAGCCCCTGGGGAGGCCCTAATGAAAAACTGTTTTTT.

This clone was recorded a few times. This rearrangement joins TRBV7-9 to TRBJ2-2; 7 positions match TRBD2. Unmatched junction bases numbered 16, after V lost 5 bases and J lost 4 bases. Germline CDR1 SEHNR, CDR2 FQNEAQ (reference sequence). This CDR3 region has 18 residues. The CDR3 sequence: CASSELGLDGLSTGELFF. CDR3 in DNA: TGTGCCAGCAGCGAACTCGGACTAGACGGCTTGAGCACCGGGGAGCTGTTTTTT.

The chain couples TRBV28 to TRBJ1-2; tentative D call: TRBD1 (5 bases). The CDR3 runs 16 residues. Germline V CDR1 and CDR2: MDHEN, SYDVKM. V was trimmed by 3 bases and J by 2 bases, leaving 16 bases between them. This CDR3 is CASSLEGLRPNYGYTF. In nucleotides, the CDR3 is TGTGCCAGCAGTTTGGAGGGACTCCGCCCAAACTATGGCTACACCTTC.

The V and J genes are TRBV19 and TRBJ1-2, with D possibly being TRBD1 (5 bases). V dropped 3 bases and J dropped 4 bases, with 15 bases sitting between them. The CDR3 loop spans 15 amino acids. Germline V gene data show CDR1 as LNHDA and CDR2 as SQIVND (reference sequence). CDR3 nucleotide sequence: TGTGCCAGTAGTATCGGTGCGGGACCGATCTATGGCTACACCTTC. Its translation is CASSIGAGPIYGYTF.

This sequence joins TRBV4-1 and TRBJ1-1, with D unresolved. This CDR3 is 13 amino acids long. Trimming cost V 1 base and J 1 base, with 4 bases left between them. Germline V gives CDR1 MGHRA, CDR2 YSYEKL. As DNA, the CDR3 is TGCGCCAGCAGCCAAGCCCGGAACACTGAAGCTTTCTTT. As protein: CASSQARNTEAFF.

There are a few counts of this clone. V and J are TRBV4-1 and TRBJ2-7; 7 positions agree with TRBD1. V shed 1 base, J shed 0 bases, and the junction held 3 bases outside the gene matches. CDR1 is MGHRA and CDR2 is YSYEKL in the germline V gene. This CDR3 has 15 amino acids. CDR3 nucleotides: TGCGCCAGCAGCCAAGGACAGGGTCTCTCCTACGAGCAGTACTTC. It yields the protein CASSQGQGLSYEQYF.

This clone occurred a few times. V gene TRBV28 combines with J gene TRBJ2-5; 11 bases map to TRBD2. There are 16 residues in the CDR3. J was trimmed by 5 bases and V by 4 bases; bases with no gene match: 9. Germline V gene data show CDR1 as MDHEN and CDR2 as SYDVKM. This CDR3 reads CASSSLPSGRSETQYF. The CDR3 DNA reads TGTGCCAGCAGTTCCCTCCCTAGCGGGAGGTCGGAGACCCAGTACTTC.

This clone occurred a few times. The chain links TRBV19 to TRBJ2-1; weak D call: TRBD1 (6 bases). The CDR3 runs to 12 residues. V lost 11 bases to trimming and J lost 9 bases, with 17 bases between them. The V gene's germline CDR1 is LNHDA and CDR2 SQIVND (reference sequence). Here the CDR3 DNA reads TGTGCCGGCGAGGACGAAGGGGGTGAGCAGTTCTTC. Translating it yields CAGEDEGGEQFF.

The V call is TRBV5-8, the J call TRBJ2-1; TRBD1 aligns across 9 bases. The V and J ends lost 1 base and 4 bases, in that order; junction bases with no gene match: 3. The CDR3 has 15 residues. Germline V gene sequence: CDR1 SGHTS, CDR2 YDEGEE. CDR3: CASSLNRGLYNEQFF. In DNA, the CDR3 is TGTGCCAGCAGCTTGAACAGGGGGCTGTACAATGAGCAGTTCTTC.

This chain connects TRBV19 to TRBJ1-5, with D maybe TRBD1 (6 bases). The V gene lost 0 bases and the J gene lost 1 base, with 19 bases spanning the gap. The CDR3 sequence is 19 residues long. CDR1 LNHDA and CDR2 SQIVND come from the germline V gene (reference sequence). CDR3 coding DNA: TGTGCCAGTAGTATAGATAGGGCCCGACAGGATTACAGCAATCAGCCCCAGCATTTT. This codes for CASSIDRARQDYSNQPQHF.

This clone was seen a handful of times. The V and J genes are TRBV6-1 and TRBJ2-5; possibly TRBD1 or TRBD2 for D (5 bases each). V was clipped by 0 bases and J by 5 bases, with 7 bases between them. This CDR3 region has 13 residues. The V gene's germline CDR1 is MNHNS and CDR2 SASEGT. The CDR3 DNA follows: TGTGCCAGCAGTGAAGCAGGGACGGAGACCCAGTACTTC. Its protein is CASSEAGTETQYF.

The rearrangement links TRBV27 to TRBJ2-1; D gene uncertain. The length of the CDR3 is 15 residues. Germline lookup yields CDR1 MNHEY and CDR2 SMNVEV (reference sequence). V was trimmed by 4 bases and J by 2 bases, leaving 12 bases between them. The CDR3 nucleotides are TGTGCCAGCAGTTATTTAGGGTTGGCCTACAATGAGCAGTTCTTC. Amino acids: CASSYLGLAYNEQFF.

The chain is built from TRBV10-3 and TRBJ2-7; D ambiguous. The CDR3 is 14 amino acids. V lost 2 bases to trimming and J lost 2 bases, with 10 bases between them. Germline-derived CDR1 and CDR2 are ENHRY and SYGVKD. The CDR3 bases are TGTGCCATCAGTGAGGGGCAGGTGACCTACGAGCAGTACTTC. Protein sequence: CAISEGQVTYEQYF.

The table lists this clone with a few counts. The V gene is TRBV30, the J gene TRBJ1-1; no clear D. V lost 4 bases and J lost 1, with 7 bases in between. The germline V gene has CDR1 GTSNPN and CDR2 SVGIG (reference sequence). The CDR3 has 12 residues. CDR3 sequence: CAWTIGNTEAFF. The CDR3 DNA is TGTGCCTGGACCATAGGGAACACTGAAGCTTTCTTT. Using reference TRBV30 and TRBJ1-1 for the parts outside the CDR3, the full variable domain is SQTIHQWPATLVQPVGSPLSLECTVEGTSNPNLYWYRQAAGRGLQLLFYSVGIGQISSEVPQNLSASRPQDRQFILSSKKLLLSDSGFYLCAWTIGNTEAFFGQGTRLTVV.

The chain joins TRBV5-1 to TRBJ2-1; 8 nucleotides match TRBD2. This CDR3 comprises 15 residues. CDR1 SGHRS and CDR2 YFSETQ come from the germline V gene. V gave up 5 bases and J gave up 0 bases; unmatched junction bases: 4. CDR3 sequence (DNA): TGCGCCAGCAGTTCCGGGACTAGCTCCTACAATGAGCAGTTCTTC. Translating gives CASSSGTSSYNEQFF.

Turning to this clone: Distinct nucleotide sequences in the sample also encode this CDR3. CDR3: CASSLRRPSTDTQYF. The CDR3 bases are TGCGCCAGCAGCCTAAGGCGTCCTAGCACAGATACGCAGTATTTT. The chain is built from TRBV5-1 and TRBJ2-3; D gene uncertain. The germline V gene has CDR1 SGHRS and CDR2 YFSETQ. Trimming pared 4 bases from V and 0 bases from J, leaving 12 bases between. The CDR3 is 15 amino acids.

This chain uses TRBV13 with TRBJ2-3; 9 nucleotides agree with TRBD2. V lost 6 bases, J lost 1 base, and 11 bases stayed unmatched. CDR3 length equals 17 residues. Germline V gives CDR1 PRHDT, CDR2 FYEKMQ (reference sequence). CDR3 region: CASSSAPVAGGTDTQYF. The CDR3 DNA follows: TGTGCCAGCAGTTCCGCCCCGGTAGCGGGAGGCACAGATACGCAGTATTTT.

The gene calls are TRBV5-1 and TRBJ2-1; TRBD1 agrees at 7 bases. V was pared by 0 bases and J by 7 bases, with 4 bases of the junction left unmatched. CDR1 is SGHRS and CDR2 is YFSETQ in the germline V gene. The CDR3 totals 14 residues. CDR3 nucleotide sequence: TGCGCCAGCAGCTTGGTTGTCAGGGGGAATGAGCAGTTCTTC. Protein product: CASSLVVRGNEQFF.

There are a few counts of this clone. J is TRBJ2-7 and V is TRBV5-6; D is uncertain. The V gene's germline CDR1 is SGHDT and CDR2 YYEEEE. This CDR3 region has 13 residues. The V and J ends lost 5 bases and 7 bases respectively, with 16 bases between them. As DNA, the CDR3 is TGTGCCAGCAGAACCTACCAGTTCTGGGAGCAGTACTTC. This encodes CASRTYQFWEQYF.

The chain has TRBV30 and TRBJ1-5; D not certain. There are 17 residues in the CDR3. V was pared by 1 base and J by 4 bases, with 20 bases between. Germline lookup yields CDR1 GTSNPN and CDR2 SVGIG (reference sequence). CDR3 sequence: CAWSDRTGKVFNQPQHF. CDR3 coding DNA: TGTGCCTGGAGTGACCGGACGGGCAAAGTGTTTAATCAGCCCCAGCATTTT.